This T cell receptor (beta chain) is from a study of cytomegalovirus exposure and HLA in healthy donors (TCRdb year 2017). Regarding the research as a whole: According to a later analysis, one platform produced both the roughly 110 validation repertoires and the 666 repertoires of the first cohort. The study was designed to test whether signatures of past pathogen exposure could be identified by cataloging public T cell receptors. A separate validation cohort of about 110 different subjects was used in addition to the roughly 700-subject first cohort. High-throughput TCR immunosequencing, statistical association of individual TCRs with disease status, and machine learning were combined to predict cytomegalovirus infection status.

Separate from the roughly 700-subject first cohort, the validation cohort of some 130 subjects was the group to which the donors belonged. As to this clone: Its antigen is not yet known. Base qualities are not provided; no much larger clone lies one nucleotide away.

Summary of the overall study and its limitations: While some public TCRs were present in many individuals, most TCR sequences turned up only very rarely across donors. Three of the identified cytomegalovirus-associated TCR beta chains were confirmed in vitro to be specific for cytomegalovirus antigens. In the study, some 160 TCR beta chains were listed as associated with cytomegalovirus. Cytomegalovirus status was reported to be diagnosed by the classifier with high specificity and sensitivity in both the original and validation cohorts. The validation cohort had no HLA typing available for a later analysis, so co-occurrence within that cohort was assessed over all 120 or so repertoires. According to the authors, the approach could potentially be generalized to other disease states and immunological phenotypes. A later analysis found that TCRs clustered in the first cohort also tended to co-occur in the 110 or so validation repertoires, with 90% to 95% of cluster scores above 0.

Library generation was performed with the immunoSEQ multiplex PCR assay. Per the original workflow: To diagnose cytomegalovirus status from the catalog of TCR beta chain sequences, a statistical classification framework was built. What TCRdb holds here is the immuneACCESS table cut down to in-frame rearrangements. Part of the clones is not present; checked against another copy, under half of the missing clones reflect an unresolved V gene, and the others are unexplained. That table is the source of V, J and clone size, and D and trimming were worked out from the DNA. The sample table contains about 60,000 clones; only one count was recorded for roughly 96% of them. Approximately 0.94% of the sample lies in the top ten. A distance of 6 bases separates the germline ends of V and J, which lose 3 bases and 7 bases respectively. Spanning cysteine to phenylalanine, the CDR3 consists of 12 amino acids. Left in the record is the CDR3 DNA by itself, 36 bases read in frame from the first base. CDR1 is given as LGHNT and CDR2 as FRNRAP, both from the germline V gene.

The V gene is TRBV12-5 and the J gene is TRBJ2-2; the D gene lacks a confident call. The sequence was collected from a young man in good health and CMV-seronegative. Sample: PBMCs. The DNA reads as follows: TGTGCTAGTGGTTTACCCGGCGGGGAGCTGTTTTTT. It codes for CASGLPGGELFF.